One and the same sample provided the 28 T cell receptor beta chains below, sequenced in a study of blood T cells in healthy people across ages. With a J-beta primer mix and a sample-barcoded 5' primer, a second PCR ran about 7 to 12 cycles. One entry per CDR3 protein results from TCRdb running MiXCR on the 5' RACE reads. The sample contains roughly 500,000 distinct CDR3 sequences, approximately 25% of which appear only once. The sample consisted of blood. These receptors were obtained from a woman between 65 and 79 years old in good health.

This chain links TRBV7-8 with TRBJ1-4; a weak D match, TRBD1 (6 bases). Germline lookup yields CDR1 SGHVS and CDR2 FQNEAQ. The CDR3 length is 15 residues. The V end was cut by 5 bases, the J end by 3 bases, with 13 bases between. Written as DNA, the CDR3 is TGTGCCAGCAGCCCGTACAGGGAGGCTAATGAAAAACTGTTTTTT. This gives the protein CASSPYREANEKLFF.

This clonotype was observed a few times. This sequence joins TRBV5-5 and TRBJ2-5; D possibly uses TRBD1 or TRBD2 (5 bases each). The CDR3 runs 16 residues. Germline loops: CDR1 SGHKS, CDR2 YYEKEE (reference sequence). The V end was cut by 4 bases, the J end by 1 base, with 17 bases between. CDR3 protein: CASSRRGDLVQETQYF. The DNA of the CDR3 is TGTGCCAGCAGCAGGAGAGGGGACCTCGTCCAAGAGACCCAGTACTTC.

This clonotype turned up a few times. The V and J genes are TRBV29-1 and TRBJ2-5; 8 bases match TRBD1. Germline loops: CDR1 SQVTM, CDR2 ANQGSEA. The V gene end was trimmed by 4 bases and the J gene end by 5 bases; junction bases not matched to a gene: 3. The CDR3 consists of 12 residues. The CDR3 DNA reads TGCAGCGTTGGACGACAGGGGGAGACCCAGTACTTC. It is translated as CSVGRQGETQYF.

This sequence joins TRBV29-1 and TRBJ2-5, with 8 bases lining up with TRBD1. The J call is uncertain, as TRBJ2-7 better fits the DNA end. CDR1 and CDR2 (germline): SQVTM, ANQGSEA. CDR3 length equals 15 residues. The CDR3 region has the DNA TGCAGCGTTGAATTAGGACAGGGAACCTCCTACGAGCAGTACTTC. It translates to CSVELGQGTSYEQYF.

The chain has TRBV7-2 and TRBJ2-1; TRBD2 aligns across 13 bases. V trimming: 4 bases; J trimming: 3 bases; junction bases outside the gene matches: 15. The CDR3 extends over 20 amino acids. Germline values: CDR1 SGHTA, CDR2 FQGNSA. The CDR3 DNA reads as TGTGCCAGCAGCTCCCGCAAACAAGGGACTAGCGGGGATAACTACAATGAGCAGTTCTTC. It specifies CASSSRKQGTSGDNYNEQFF.

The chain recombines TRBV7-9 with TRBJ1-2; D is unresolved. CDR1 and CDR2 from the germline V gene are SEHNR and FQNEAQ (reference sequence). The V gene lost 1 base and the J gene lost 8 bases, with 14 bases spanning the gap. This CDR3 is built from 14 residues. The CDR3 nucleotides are TGTGCCAGCAGCTTAGACCACCAGTCCACGGGCTACACCTTC. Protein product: CASSLDHQSTGYTF.

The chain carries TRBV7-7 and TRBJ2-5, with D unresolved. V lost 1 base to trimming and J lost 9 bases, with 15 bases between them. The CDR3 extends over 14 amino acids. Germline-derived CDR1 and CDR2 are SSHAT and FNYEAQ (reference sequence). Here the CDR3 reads CASSLESHTEAQYF. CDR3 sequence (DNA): TGTGCCAGCAGCTTAGAGAGCCATACCGAGGCCCAGTACTTC.

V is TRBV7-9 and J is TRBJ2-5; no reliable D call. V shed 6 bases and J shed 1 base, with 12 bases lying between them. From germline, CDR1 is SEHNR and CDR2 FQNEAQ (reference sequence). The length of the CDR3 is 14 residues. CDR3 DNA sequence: TGTGCCAGCAGTTCAATAGGATTCCAAGAGACCCAGTACTTC. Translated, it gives CASSSIGFQETQYF.

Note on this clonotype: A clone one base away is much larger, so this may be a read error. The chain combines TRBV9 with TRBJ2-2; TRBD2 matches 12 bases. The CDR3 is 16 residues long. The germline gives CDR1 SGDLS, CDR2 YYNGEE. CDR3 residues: CACSAMTSGGAGELFF. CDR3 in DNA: TGTGCCTGCAGCGCAATGACTAGCGGGGGTGCCGGGGAGCTGTTTTTT. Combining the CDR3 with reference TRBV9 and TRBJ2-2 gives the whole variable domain DSGVTQTPKHLITATGQRVTLRCSPRSGDLSVYWYQQSLDQGLQFLIQYYNGEERAKGNILERFSAQQFPDLHSELNLSSLELGDSALYFCACSAMTSGGAGELFFGEGSRLTVL.

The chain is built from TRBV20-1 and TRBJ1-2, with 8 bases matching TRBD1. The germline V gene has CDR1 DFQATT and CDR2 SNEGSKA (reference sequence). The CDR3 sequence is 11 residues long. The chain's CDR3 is CGGGQGGGYTF. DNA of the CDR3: TGCGGGGGAGGACAGGGAGGCGGCTACACCTTC.

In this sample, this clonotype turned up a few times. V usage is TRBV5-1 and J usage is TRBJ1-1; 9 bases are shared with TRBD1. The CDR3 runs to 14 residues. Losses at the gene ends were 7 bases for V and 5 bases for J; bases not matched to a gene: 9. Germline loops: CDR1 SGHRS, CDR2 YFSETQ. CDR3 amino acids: CASRITGGETEAFF. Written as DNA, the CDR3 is TGCGCCAGCCGAATCACAGGGGGCGAGACTGAAGCTTTCTTT.

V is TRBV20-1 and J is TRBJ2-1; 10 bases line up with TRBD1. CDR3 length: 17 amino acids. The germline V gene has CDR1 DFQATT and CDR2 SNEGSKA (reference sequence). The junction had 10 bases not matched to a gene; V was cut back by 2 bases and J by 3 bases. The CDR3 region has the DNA TGCAGTGCTAGACTCCCCGGGACAGGGGCCGGCTACAATGAGCAGTTCTTC. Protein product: CSARLPGTGAGYNEQFF.

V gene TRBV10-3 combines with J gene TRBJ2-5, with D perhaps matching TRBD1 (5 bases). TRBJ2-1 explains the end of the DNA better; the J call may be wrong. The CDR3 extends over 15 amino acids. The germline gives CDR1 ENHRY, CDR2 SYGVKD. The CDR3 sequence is CAISESSGKYNEQFF. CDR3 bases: TGTGCCATCAGTGAGTCGTCAGGGAAGTACAATGAGCAGTTCTTC.

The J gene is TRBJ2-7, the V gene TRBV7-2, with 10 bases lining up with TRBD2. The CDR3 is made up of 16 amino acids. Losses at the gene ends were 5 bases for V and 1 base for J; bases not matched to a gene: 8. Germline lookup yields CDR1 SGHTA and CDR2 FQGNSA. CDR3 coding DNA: TGTGCCAGCAGCCGTAATAGCGGGGGGCGTTCCTACGAGCAGTACTTC. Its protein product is CASSRNSGGRSYEQYF.

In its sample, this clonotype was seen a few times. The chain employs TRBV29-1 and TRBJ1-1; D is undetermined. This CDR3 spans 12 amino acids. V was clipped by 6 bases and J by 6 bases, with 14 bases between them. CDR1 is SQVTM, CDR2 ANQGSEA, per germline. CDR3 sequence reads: CSVTRARAEAFF. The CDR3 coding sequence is TGCAGCGTGACAAGGGCTCGCGCTGAAGCTTTCTTT.

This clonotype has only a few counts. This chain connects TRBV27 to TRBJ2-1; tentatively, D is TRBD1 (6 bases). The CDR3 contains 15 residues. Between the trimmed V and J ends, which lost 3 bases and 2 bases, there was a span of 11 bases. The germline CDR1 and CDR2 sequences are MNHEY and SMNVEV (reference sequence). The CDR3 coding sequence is TGTGCCAGCAGTTTGAGGGGGACCGCCTACAATGAGCAGTTCTTC. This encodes CASSLRGTAYNEQFF.

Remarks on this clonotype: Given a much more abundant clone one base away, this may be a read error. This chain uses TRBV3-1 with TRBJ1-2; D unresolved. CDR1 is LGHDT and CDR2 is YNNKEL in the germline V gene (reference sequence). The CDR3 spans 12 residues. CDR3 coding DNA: TGTGCCACCAGCCAATCACAGTCTGGCTACACCTTC. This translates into CATSQSQSGYTF.

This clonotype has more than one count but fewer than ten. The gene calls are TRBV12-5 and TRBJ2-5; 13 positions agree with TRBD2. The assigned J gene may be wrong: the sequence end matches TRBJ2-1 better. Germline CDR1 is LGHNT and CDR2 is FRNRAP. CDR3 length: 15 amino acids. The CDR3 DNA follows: TGTGCTAGTGGTCCAACTAGCGGGGGGGCGAATGAGCAGTTCTTC. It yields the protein CASGPTSGGANEQFF.

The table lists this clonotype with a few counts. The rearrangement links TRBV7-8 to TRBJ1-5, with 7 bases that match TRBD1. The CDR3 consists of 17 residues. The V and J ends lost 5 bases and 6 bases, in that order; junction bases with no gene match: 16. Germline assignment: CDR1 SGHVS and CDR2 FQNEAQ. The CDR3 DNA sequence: TGTGCCAGCAGCACAAGACAGGGACCCTCCCGAGGTCAGCCCCAGCATTTT. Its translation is CASSTRQGPSRGQPQHF.

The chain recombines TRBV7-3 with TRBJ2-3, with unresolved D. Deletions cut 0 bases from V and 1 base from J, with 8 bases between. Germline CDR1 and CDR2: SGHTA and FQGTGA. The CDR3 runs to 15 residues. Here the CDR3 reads CASSLTGRGTDTQYF. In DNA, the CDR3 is TGTGCCAGCAGCTTAACCGGGCGAGGCACAGATACGCAGTATTTT.

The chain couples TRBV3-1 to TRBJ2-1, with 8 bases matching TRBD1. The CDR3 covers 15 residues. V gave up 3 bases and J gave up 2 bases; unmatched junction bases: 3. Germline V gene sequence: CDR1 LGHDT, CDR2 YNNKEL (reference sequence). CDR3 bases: TGTGCCAGCAGCCACGCGGGACAGGCCTACAATGAGCAGTTCTTC. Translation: CASSHAGQAYNEQFF.

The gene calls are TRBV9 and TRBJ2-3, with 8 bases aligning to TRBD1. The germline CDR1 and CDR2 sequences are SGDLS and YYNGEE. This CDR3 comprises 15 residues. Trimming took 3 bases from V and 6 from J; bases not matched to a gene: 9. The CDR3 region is CASSEVTGDEDTQYF. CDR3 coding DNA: TGTGCCAGCAGCGAGGTGACAGGGGATGAGGATACGCAGTATTTT.

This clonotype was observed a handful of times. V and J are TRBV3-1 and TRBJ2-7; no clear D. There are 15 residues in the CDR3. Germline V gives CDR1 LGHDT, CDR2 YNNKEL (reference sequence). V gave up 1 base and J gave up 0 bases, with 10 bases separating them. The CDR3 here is CASSQAGASSYEQYF. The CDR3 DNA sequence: TGTGCCAGCAGCCAAGCTGGAGCCAGCTCCTACGAGCAGTACTTC.

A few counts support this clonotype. The CDR3 loop is CASSPRFTDTQYF. The CDR3 bases are TGTGCCAGCAGCCCTCGGTTCACAGATACGCAGTATTTT. The rearrangement uses TRBV9 and TRBJ2-3; D remains unclear. The CDR3 extends over 13 amino acids. The ends were cut back, 4 bases at V and 2 bases at J, with 8 bases in the middle. The germline V gene has CDR1 SGDLS and CDR2 YYNGEE. Combining the CDR3 with reference TRBV9 and TRBJ2-3 gives the whole variable domain DSGVTQTPKHLITATGQRVTLRCSPRSGDLSVYWYQQSLDQGLQFLIQYYNGEERAKGNILERFSAQQFPDLHSELNLSSLELGDSALYFCASSPRFTDTQYFGPGTRLTVL.

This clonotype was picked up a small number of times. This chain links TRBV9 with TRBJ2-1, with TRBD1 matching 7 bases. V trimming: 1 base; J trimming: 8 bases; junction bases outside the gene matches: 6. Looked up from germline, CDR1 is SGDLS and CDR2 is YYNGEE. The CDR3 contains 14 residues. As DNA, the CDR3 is TGTGCCAGCAGCGTACTAGGGGGCCCACATGAGCAGTTCTTC. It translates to CASSVLGGPHEQFF. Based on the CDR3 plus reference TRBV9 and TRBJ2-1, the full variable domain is DSGVTQTPKHLITATGQRVTLRCSPRSGDLSVYWYQQSLDQGLQFLIQYYNGEERAKGNILERFSAQQFPDLHSELNLSSLELGDSALYFCASSVLGGPHEQFFGPGTRLTVL.

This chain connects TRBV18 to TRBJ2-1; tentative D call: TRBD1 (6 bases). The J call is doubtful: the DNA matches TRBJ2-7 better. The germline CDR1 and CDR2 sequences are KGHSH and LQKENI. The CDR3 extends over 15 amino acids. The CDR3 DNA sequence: TGTGCCAGCTCACTCAGCCTAGGGGGATTAAACGAGCAGTACTTC. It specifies CASSLSLGGLNEQYF.

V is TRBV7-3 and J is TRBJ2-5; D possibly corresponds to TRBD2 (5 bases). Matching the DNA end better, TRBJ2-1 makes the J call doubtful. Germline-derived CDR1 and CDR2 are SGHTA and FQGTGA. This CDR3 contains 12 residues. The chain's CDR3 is CASSMRENEQFF. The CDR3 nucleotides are TGTGCCAGCAGCATGAGGGAGAATGAGCAGTTCTTC.

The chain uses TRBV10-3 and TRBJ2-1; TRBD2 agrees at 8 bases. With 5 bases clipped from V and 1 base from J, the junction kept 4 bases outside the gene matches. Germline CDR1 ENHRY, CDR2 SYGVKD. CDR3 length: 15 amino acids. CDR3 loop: CAISSAGGSYNEQFF. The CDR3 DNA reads TGTGCCATCAGTTCCGCGGGGGGATCCTACAATGAGCAGTTCTTC.